This entry lists 14 T cell receptor beta chains sequenced from one sample in a study of persistence of HIV-infected CD4 T cells. Cells were stimulated with overlapping HIV-1 Gag 15-mer peptides. Memory cells lacking CD40L and CD69 with high CD45RO were sorted. No antigens are known for them. The immunoSEQ assay was version 4, run in survey mode. The assay was immunoSEQ multiplex PCR, and TCRdb's table has in-frame clones only and misses some. This sample has 30,000 to 45,000 clones, with approximately 87% found just once. Sequences were derived from cultured CD4+ T cells from PBMCs, sampled from a patient who received antiretroviral therapy. These receptors were collected from an adult with HIV. The donor label of this sample is uncertain.

The chain joins TRBV3-1 (or the pseudogene TRBV3-2) to TRBJ1-4; TRBD1 matches 8 bases. Germline CDR1 and CDR2: LGHDT and YNNKEL (reference sequence). There are 15 residues in the CDR3. V dropped 5 bases and J dropped 5; count of bases not matched to a gene: 7. CDR3: CASSSRDRTNEKLFF. CDR3 sequence (DNA): TGTGCCAGCAGCTCGCGGGACAGGACAAATGAAAAACTGTTTTTT.

This chain connects TRBV10-2 to TRBJ2-3; 10 positions match TRBD1. V shed 6 bases, J shed 3 bases, and the junction held 6 bases outside the gene matches. CDR1 is WSHSY and CDR2 is SAAADI in the germline V gene. The CDR3 is 15 amino acids. In DNA, the CDR3 is TGCGCCAGCAGGGGGACAGGGGAGAGGACAGATACGCAGTATTTT. Encoded protein: CASRGTGERTDTQYF.

This clone was seen a few times. This sequence joins TRBV19 and TRBJ1-1; D call uncertain. Germline assignment: CDR1 LNHDA and CDR2 SQIVND (reference sequence). The CDR3 covers 14 residues. V was cut by 9 bases and J by 0 bases, with 14 bases left in between. This CDR3 is CASAPGLMNTEAFF. CDR3 nucleotide sequence: TGTGCCAGCGCACCCGGGCTGATGAACACTGAAGCTTTCTTT.

The CDR3 DNA sequence: TGTGCCAGCAGGCGGGGGGGCACAGATACGCAGTATTTT. This codes for CASRRGGTDTQYF. This chain links TRBV6-6 with TRBJ2-3; TRBD2 aligns across 8 bases. The CDR3 sequence is 13 residues long. Trimming took 6 bases from V and 1 from J; bases not matched to a gene: 0. Germline CDR1 MNHNY, CDR2 SVGAGI (reference sequence).

This chain links TRBV19 with TRBJ2-1, with TRBD1 identical over 9 bases. CDR1 and CDR2 from the germline V gene are LNHDA and SQIVND (reference sequence). The CDR3 length is 16 residues. Trimming cost V 3 bases and J 4 bases; bases outside gene matches: 7. The DNA for the CDR3 is TGTGCCAGTAGTATTAACAGGGGGCTGAAATACAATGAGCAGTTCTTC. It is translated as CASSINRGLKYNEQFF.

V gene TRBV10-1 combines with J gene TRBJ2-2; the match to TRBD1 covers 8 bases. This CDR3 has 13 residues. V was clipped by 8 bases and J by 4 bases; unmatched bases: 3. CDR1 is WNHNN and CDR2 is SYGVQD in the germline V gene (reference sequence). The CDR3 here is CASPDRATGELFF. For the CDR3, the DNA is TGCGCCAGCCCGGACAGGGCCACCGGGGAGCTGTTTTTT.

This clone was detected only a few times. J is TRBJ1-6 and V is TRBV3-1 (or the pseudogene TRBV3-2); D call uncertain. The V gene lost 0 bases and the J gene lost 10 bases, with 7 bases spanning the gap. Germline V CDR1 and CDR2: LGHDT, YNNKEL (reference sequence). The CDR3 is 13 amino acids. CDR3 coding DNA: TGTGCCAGCAGCCAAGATGAACGCTCACCCCTCCACTTT. It translates to CASSQDERSPLHF.

The chain couples TRBV5-1 to TRBJ1-6; 8 bases fit TRBD1. CDR1 is SGHRS and CDR2 is YFSETQ in the germline V gene. Trimming took 4 bases from V and 11 from J; bases not matched to a gene: 11. The CDR3 covers 15 residues. The CDR3: CASSPIQGGVAPLHF. In DNA form, the CDR3 reads TGCGCCAGCAGCCCAATACAGGGGGGTGTCGCACCCCTCCACTTT.

The chain links TRBV7-3 to TRBJ1-4; D is uncertain. Germline CDR1 reads SGHTA; CDR2 reads FQGTGA. The CDR3 loop spans 13 amino acids. The V and J ends lost 5 bases and 6 bases respectively, with 10 bases between them. DNA of the CDR3: TGTGCCAGCAGCACCGGCAAGGATGAAAAACTGTTTTTT. Encoded protein: CASSTGKDEKLFF.

The rearrangement uses TRBV7-8 and TRBJ1-4; possible D gene TRBD1, 6 bases. Between the trimmed V and J ends, which lost 5 bases and 11 bases, there was a span of 24 bases. The CDR3 runs to 16 residues. Germline CDR1 and CDR2: SGHVS and FQNEAQ. CDR3: CASSLSRKGGAGKLFF. The CDR3 region has the DNA TGTGCCAGCAGCCTTAGTAGGAAGGGGGGCGCCGGGAAACTGTTTTTT.

The rearrangement uses TRBV5-1 and TRBJ2-3; the D gene could be TRBD1 or TRBD2 (5 bases each). CDR1 and CDR2 (germline): SGHRS, YFSETQ. CDR3 size: 16 residues. Trimming pared 1 base from V and 1 base from J, leaving 13 bases between. CDR3 residues: CASSLTPRGGTDTQYF. CDR3 in DNA: TGCGCCAGCAGCTTGACCCCCCGAGGGGGCACAGATACGCAGTATTTT.

This clone came up a few times. The chain has TRBV2 and TRBJ1-2; 8 nucleotides align to TRBD1. The CDR3 is made up of 15 amino acids. Germline V lookup: CDR1 SNHLY, CDR2 FYNNEI. J lost 10 bases, V lost 4 bases, and 14 bases had no gene match. In DNA, the CDR3 is TGTGCCAGCAGTGGGTTGACGGGCGGACAGGGAGCCTACACCTTC. It translates to CASSGLTGGQGAYTF.

The rearrangement links TRBV28 to TRBJ1-2, with 8 nucleotides matching TRBD1. Germline V lookup: CDR1 MDHEN, CDR2 SYDVKM. The CDR3 contains 15 residues. V lost 5 bases, J lost 3 bases, and 8 bases stayed unmatched. CDR3 residues: CASSRQGIGDYGYTF. The DNA for the CDR3 is TGTGCCAGCAGTAGACAGGGGATTGGGGACTATGGCTACACCTTC.

V usage is TRBV28 and J usage is TRBJ1-5; 11 bases align to TRBD1. The CDR3 spans 18 residues. The V gene end was trimmed by 2 bases and the J gene end by 0 bases; junction bases not matched to a gene: 6. The V gene's germline CDR1 is MDHEN and CDR2 SYDVKM. CDR3 sequence (DNA): TGTGCCAGCAGTTTACCCCGGACAGGGGGCGGTAGCAATCAGCCCCAGCATTTT. The encoded protein is CASSLPRTGGGSNQPQHF.